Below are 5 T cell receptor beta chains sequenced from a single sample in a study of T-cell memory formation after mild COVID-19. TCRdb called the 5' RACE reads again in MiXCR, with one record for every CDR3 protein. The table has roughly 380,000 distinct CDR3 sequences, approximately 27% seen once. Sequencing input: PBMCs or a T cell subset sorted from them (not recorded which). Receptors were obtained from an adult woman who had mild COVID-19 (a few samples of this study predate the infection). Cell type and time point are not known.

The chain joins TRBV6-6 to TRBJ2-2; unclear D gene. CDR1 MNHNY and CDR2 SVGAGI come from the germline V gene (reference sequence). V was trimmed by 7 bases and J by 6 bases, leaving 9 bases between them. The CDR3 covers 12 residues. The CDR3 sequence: CASIDSSGELFF. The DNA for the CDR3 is TGTGCCAGCATTGACTCCTCCGGGGAGCTGTTTTTT.

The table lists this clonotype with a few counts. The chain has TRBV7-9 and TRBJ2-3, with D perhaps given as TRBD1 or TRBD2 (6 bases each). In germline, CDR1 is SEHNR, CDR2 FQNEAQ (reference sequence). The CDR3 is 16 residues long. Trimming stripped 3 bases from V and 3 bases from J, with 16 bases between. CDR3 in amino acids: CASSFGGGVRTDTQYF. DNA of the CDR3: TGTGCCAGCAGCTTCGGAGGGGGAGTGAGGACAGATACGCAGTATTTT.

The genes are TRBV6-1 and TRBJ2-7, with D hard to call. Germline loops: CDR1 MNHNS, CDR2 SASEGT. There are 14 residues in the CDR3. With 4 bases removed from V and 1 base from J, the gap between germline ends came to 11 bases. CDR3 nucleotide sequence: TGTGCCAGCAGTGCCGCAGACGAGTCCTACGAGCAGTACTTC. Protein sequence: CASSAADESYEQYF.

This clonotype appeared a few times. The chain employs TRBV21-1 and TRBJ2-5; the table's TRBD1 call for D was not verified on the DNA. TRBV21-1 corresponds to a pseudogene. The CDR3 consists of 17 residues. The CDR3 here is CASSKNSGTHQEETQYF. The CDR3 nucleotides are TGTGCCAGCAGCAAAAACTCCGGGACCCACCAGGAAGAGACCCAGTACTTC.

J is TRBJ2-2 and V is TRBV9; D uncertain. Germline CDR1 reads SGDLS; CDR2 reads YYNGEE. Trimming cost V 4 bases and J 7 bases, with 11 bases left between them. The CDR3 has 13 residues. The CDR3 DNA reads TGTGCCAGCAGCTCCCCGGCGGACGGGGAGCTGTTTTTT. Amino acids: CASSSPADGELFF.